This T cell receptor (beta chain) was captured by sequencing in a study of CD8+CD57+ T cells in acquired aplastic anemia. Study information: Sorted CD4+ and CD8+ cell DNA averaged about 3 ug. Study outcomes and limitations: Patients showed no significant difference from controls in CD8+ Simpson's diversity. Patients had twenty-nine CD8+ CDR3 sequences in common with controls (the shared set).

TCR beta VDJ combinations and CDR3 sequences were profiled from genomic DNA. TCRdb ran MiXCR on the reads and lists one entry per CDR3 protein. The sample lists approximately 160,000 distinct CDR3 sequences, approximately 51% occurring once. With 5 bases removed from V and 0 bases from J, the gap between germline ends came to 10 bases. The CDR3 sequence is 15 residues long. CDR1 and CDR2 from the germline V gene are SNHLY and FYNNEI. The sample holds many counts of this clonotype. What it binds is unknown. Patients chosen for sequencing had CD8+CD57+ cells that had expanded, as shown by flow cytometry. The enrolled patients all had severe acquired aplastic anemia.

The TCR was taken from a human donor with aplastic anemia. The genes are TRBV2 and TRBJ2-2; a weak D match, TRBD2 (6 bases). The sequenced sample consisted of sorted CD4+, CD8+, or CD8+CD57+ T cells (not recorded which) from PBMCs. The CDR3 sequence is CASSMTRANTGELFF. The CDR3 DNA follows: TGTGCCAGCAGTATGACTAGAGCGAACACCGGGGAGCTGTTTTTT.